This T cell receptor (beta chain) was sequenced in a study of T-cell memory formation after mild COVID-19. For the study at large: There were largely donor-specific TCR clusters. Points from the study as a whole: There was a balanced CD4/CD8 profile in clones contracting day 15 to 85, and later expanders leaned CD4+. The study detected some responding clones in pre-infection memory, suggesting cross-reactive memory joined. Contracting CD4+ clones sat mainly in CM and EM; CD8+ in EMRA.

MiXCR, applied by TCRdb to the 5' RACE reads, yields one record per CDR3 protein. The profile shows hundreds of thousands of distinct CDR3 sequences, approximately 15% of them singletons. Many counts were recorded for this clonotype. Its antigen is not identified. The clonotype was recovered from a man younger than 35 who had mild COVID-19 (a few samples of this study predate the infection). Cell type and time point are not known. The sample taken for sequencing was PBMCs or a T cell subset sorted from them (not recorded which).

As DNA, the CDR3 is TGTGCCAGCAGCTTGGGGCAGGGCCTTTACGAGCAGTACTTC. It is translated as CASSLGQGLYEQYF. V is TRBV7-9 and J is TRBJ2-7; a weak D match, TRBD1 (5 bases). Germline assignment: CDR1 SEHNR and CDR2 FQNEAQ (reference sequence). The CDR3 contains 14 residues. V was cut by 3 bases and J by 4 bases, with 13 bases left in between.